These 12 T cell receptor beta chains originate from one sample sequenced in a study of shared clonotypes between healthy human individuals (dated by TCRdb to about 2020). Preparation of the library involved the immunoSEQ multiplex PCR assay. The table comes from immuneACCESS by way of TCRdb, which keeps in-frame sequences with V and J called. Part of the clones is missing from these tables; in studies checked, under half for an unresolved V gene and the rest for unknown reasons. Counted in this sample were fewer than 1.4 million clones; approximately 80% of them appeared once. The leading ten clones occupy around 0.61% of the sample. Specimen: memory CD4+ T cells from PBMCs. In the paper's terms, the cell subset or site label means: CD45RA-negative fraction. The receptor set was obtained from a man aged 18 to 30 in good health. Some clones in this sample may be carry-over from other donors' samples.

V gene TRBV11-3 combines with J gene TRBJ1-1, with D unclear. V was trimmed by 2 bases and J by 0 bases, leaving 7 bases between them. CDR3 length equals 14 residues. The germline V gene has CDR1 SGHNT and CDR2 YENEEA. The CDR3 here is CASSLHGLNTEAFF. As DNA, the CDR3 is TGTGCCAGCAGCTTACATGGTCTGAACACTGAAGCTTTCTTT.

This clone was observed a few times. Other DNA sequences in this sample translate to the same CDR3. The chain employs TRBV7-9 and TRBJ1-3; D is unclear. With 2 bases removed from V and 3 bases from J, the gap between germline ends came to 2 bases. Per the germline V gene, CDR1 is SEHNR and CDR2 is FQNEAQ (reference sequence). The CDR3 length is 12 residues. CDR3 coding DNA: TGTGCCAGCAGCTTACGTGGAAACACCATATATTTT. This translates into CASSLRGNTIYF.

The chain links TRBV5-4 to TRBJ2-5, with 7 positions matching TRBD2. The CDR3 length is 14 residues. Germline V gene lookup returns CDR1 SGHNT and CDR2 YYREEE (reference sequence). The V gene end was trimmed by 2 bases and the J gene end by 3 bases; junction bases not matched to a gene: 4. Written as DNA, the CDR3 is TGTGCCAGCAGCTTACGGCTAGCGGAAGAGACCCAGTACTTC. It is translated as CASSLRLAEETQYF.

The genes are TRBV6-5 and TRBJ2-2; D remains ambiguous. V lost 4 bases to trimming and J lost 7 bases, with 16 bases between them. The CDR3 loop spans 15 amino acids. CDR1 is MNHEY, CDR2 SVGAGI, per germline. CDR3: CASSSGQLLGGELFF. The CDR3 nucleotides read TGTGCCAGCAGTTCGGGTCAACTCCTAGGCGGGGAGCTGTTTTTT.

This chain joins TRBV6-1 and TRBJ2-3; D not certain. The CDR3 is 15 amino acids. Looked up from germline, CDR1 is MNHNS and CDR2 is SASEGT. Trimming took 3 bases from V and 1 from J, leaving 11 bases between them. CDR3 protein: CASSEVGSRTDTQYF. CDR3 nucleotides: TGTGCCAGCAGTGAGGTGGGTTCGCGCACAGATACGCAGTATTTT.

The rearrangement links TRBV19 to TRBJ2-1; 11 bases align to TRBD2. The V gene's germline CDR1 is LNHDA and CDR2 SQIVND (reference sequence). The V and J ends lost 10 bases and 3 bases, in that order; junction bases with no gene match: 20. CDR3 length equals 19 residues. The CDR3 loop is CATTKNPPGLAEIYNEQFF. As DNA, the CDR3 is TGTGCCACTACAAAAAATCCTCCGGGACTAGCGGAGATCTACAATGAGCAGTTCTTC. Full variable domain (rest looked up from reference TRBV19 and TRBJ2-1): DGGITQSPKYLFRKEGQNVTLSCEQNLNHDAMYWYRQDPGQGLRLIYYSQIVNDFQKGDIAEGYSVSREKKESFPLTVTSAQKNPTAFYLCATTKNPPGLAEIYNEQFFGPGTRLTVL.

This rearrangement joins TRBV19 to TRBJ1-5, with D hard to call. CDR3 length: 13 amino acids. Germline values: CDR1 LNHDA, CDR2 SQIVND (reference sequence). Trimming shortened V by 3 bases and J by 4 bases, and 7 bases separated the two germline ends. CDR3 sequence: CASSMGRNQPQHF. The CDR3 nucleotides are TGTGCCAGTAGTATGGGGAGGAATCAGCCCCAGCATTTT.

In the case of this clone: A much larger clone is a single base away; this may be a read error. The same CDR3 arises from other DNA sequences in this sample as well. This chain joins TRBV6-1 and TRBJ1-2, with D hard to call. The CDR3 sequence is 12 residues long. CDR1 and CDR2 from the germline V gene are MNHNS and SASEGT. The V gene lost 0 bases and the J gene lost 4 bases, with 3 bases spanning the gap. CDR3 coding DNA: TGTGCCAGCAGTGAAGCGCCCTATGGCTACACCTTC. Protein: CASSEAPYGYTF.

A word on this clone: Other DNA sequences within the sample encode an identical CDR3. The rearrangement uses TRBV18 and TRBJ2-5; D gene uncertain. CDR3 length equals 11 residues. Germline CDR1 KGHSH, CDR2 LQKENI. With 3 bases removed from V and 2 bases from J, the gap between germline ends came to 1 base. DNA of the CDR3: TGTGCCAGCTCACCTCAAGAGACCCAGTACTTC. Translating gives CASSPQETQYF.

This clone came up a few times. The chain has TRBV11-2 and TRBJ1-2; 7 nucleotides match TRBD1. Germline trimming cut 4 bases from V and 4 bases from J; bases unmatched to any gene: 3. In germline, CDR1 is SGHAT, CDR2 FQNNGV. The CDR3 runs to 13 residues. DNA of the CDR3: TGTGCCAGCAGCTCAACAGGGGTCTATGGCTACACCTTC. This encodes CASSSTGVYGYTF.

This chain links TRBV13 with TRBJ1-1, with unresolved D. The V end lost 5 bases, the J end lost 1 base, and 17 bases lay between the germline ends. The germline V gene has CDR1 PRHDT and CDR2 FYEKMQ (reference sequence). The CDR3 sequence is 16 residues long. CDR3 amino acids: CASSIRRASENTEAFF. The CDR3 bases are TGTGCCAGCAGCATAAGAAGGGCATCCGAGAACACTGAAGCTTTCTTT.

There are a few counts of this clone. V and J are TRBV7-3 and TRBJ2-7; D gene ambiguous. V was pared by 4 bases and J by 6 bases, with 10 bases between. The CDR3 extends over 12 amino acids. Germline V CDR1 and CDR2: SGHTA, FQGTGA. The CDR3 is CASSSLTGEQYF. The CDR3 DNA is TGTGCCAGCAGCTCATTGACCGGCGAGCAGTACTTC.